A selection of T cell receptor beta chains follows, all from one sample in a study of shared clonotypes between healthy human individuals. TCRdb's copy holds only in-frame clones and misses some; the assay was immunoSEQ multiplex PCR. The repertoire holds some 550,000 clones, with more than 95% as singletons. Input material: naive CD4+ T cells sorted from blood. Receptors were obtained from a woman aged 30 to 39 in good health. CDR3s include the opening cysteine and the closing phenylalanine or tryptophan. D genes are given only for firm matches. The size field is filled for only some rows; it gives once, few, many or a size class.

. TRBJ1-6 TRBD1 TRBV28 CASSARGTGSSPLHF TGTGCCAGCAGCGCAAGAGGGACAGGGTCGTCACCCCTCCACTTT
. TRBJ2-1 TRBD2 TRBV19 CASSIGTSGRAYNEQFF TGTGCCAGTAGTATTGGGACTAGCGGGAGGGCTTACAATGAGCAGTTCTTC
once TRBJ1-2 . TRBV2 CASSEALGTQRDGYTF TGTGCCAGCAGTGAAGCGCTGGGCACCCAGAGGGATGGCTACACCTTC
. TRBJ2-7 TRBD2 TRBV29-1 CSVVVGGLAPTYEQYF TGCAGCGTTGTAGTAGGGGGACTAGCGCCCACCTACGAGCAGTACTTC
. TRBJ2-7 TRBD2 TRBV28 CATERETGHEQYF TGTGCCACTGAGCGGGAGACGGGACACGAGCAGTACTTC
. TRBJ2-7 . TRBV25-1 CASRAQIWDLQYF TGTGCCAGCAGGGCCCAAATTTGGGACCTGCAGTACTTC
. TRBJ1-3 . TRBV28 CASRSQPSGNTIYF TGTGCCAGCAGAAGCCAGCCCTCTGGAAACACCATATATTTT
once TRBJ2-7 TRBD2 TRBV19 CASSISASGTYYEQYF TGTGCCAGTAGTATAAGCGCTAGCGGGACCTACTACGAGCAGTACTTC
. TRBJ1-4 TRBD1 TRBV6-1 CASSEIWTGVQKLFF TGTGCCAGCAGTGAAATCTGGACAGGGGTTCAAAAACTGTTTTTT
. TRBJ1-2 . TRBV4-1 CASSSGRQSYRYTF TGCGCCAGCAGCTCAGGCCGGCAGTCCTATCGCTACACCTTC
. TRBJ2-3 TRBD1 TRBV28 CASSSGQSDTQYF TGTGCCAGCAGTTCGGGACAGTCAGATACGCAGTATTTT
once TRBJ2-7 TRBD2 TRBV6-5 CASRGTSGGSREQYF TGTGCCAGCAGGGGGACTAGCGGAGGGTCAAGGGAGCAGTACTTC
. TRBJ2-2 TRBD1 TRBV7-9 CASSFGTGETGELFF TGTGCCAGCAGCTTCGGGACAGGGGAGACCGGGGAGCTGTTTTTT
. TRBJ2-7 TRBD2 TRBV19 CASSIQRDSYEQYF TGTGCCAGTAGTATCCAGCGGGACTCCTACGAGCAGTACTTC
. TRBJ2-7 . TRBV6-5 CASSTAGIEQYF TGTGCCAGCAGTACCGCGGGTATCGAGCAGTACTTC
. TRBJ2-1 . TRBV4-2 CASRQDLTGDYNEQFF TGTGCCAGCAGACAAGATTTAACGGGAGACTACAATGAGCAGTTCTTC
. TRBJ2-1 . TRBV28 CASSPPGAGSYNEQFF TGTGCCAGCAGTCCCCCTGGGGCGGGCTCCTACAATGAGCAGTTCTTC
. TRBJ2-5 TRBD1 TRBV11-3 CASSLAGTGETQYF TGTGCCAGCAGCTTAGCCGGGACAGGGGAGACCCAGTACTTC
. TRBJ2-5 . TRBV9 CASSVMEGRETQYF TGTGCCAGCAGCGTAATGGAGGGGCGGGAGACCCAGTACTTC
. TRBJ1-2 . TRBV4-1 CASSQALTGGFYGYTF TGCGCCAGCAGCCAAGCCCTGACCGGGGGGTTCTATGGCTACACCTTC
. TRBJ2-7 . TRBV28 CASSSSETIGQYF TGTGCCAGCAGCTCATCGGAGACTATAGGGCAGTACTTC
. TRBJ1-6 TRBD1 TRBV5-1 CASSLGVGTDNSPLHF TGCGCCAGCAGCTTGGGCGTAGGGACAGATAATTCACCCCTCCACTTT
. TRBJ2-5 TRBD2 TRBV10-3 CAIRGTSGRSGQETQYF TGTGCCATCAGGGGGACTAGCGGGAGATCGGGGCAAGAGACCCAGTACTTC
. TRBJ1-3 . TRBV4-1 CASSRGHGYSGNTIYF TGCGCCAGCAGCCGCGGTCACGGCTACTCTGGAAACACCATATATTTT